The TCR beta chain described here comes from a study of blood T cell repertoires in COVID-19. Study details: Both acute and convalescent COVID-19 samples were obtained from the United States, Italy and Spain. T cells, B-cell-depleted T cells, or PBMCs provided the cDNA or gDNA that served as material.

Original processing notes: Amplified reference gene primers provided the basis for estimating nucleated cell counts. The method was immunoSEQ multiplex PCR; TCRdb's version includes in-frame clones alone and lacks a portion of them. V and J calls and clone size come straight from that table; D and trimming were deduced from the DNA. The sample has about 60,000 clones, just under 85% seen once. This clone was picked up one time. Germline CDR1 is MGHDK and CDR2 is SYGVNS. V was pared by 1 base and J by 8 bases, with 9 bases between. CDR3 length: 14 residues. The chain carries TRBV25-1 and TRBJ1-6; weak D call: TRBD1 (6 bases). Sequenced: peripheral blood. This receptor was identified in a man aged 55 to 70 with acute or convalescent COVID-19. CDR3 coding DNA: TGTGCCAGCAGTGAATCGACAGGATATTCACCCCTCCACTTT. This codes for CASSESTGYSPLHF.